These T cell receptor beta chains were read from a single sample in a study of blood T cell repertoires in COVID-19. Method: immunoSEQ multiplex PCR; TCRdb's copy keeps in-frame clones and lacks some. The sample contains 160,000 or so clones, over 75% of which appear only once. What was sequenced was peripheral blood. The receptors derive from a man aged 70 or older with active or convalescent COVID-19. CDR3s include the opening cysteine and the closing phenylalanine or tryptophan. The D gene is left open where the match is weak. Not every row has a clone size; where given, it reads once, few, many or a size class.

clone size | J gene | D gene | V gene | CDR3 protein | CDR3 DNA
- | TRBJ2-7 | TRBD1 | TRBV7-9 | CASSSPFGAGGYEQYF | TGTGCCAGCAGCTCGCCCTTTGGAGCAGGGGGATACGAGCAGTACTTC
- | TRBJ1-1 | TRBD1 | TRBV11-3 | CASSPGQGLGTEAFF | TGTGCCAGCAGCCCGGGACAGGGGTTGGGCACTGAAGCTTTCTTT
- | TRBJ2-3 | - | TRBV14 | CASSQQGPAQYF | TGTGCCAGCAGCCAACAGGGGCCGGCACAGTATTTT
- | TRBJ2-2 | - | TRBV19 | CASRVTSRRGTGELFF | TGTGCCAGTAGGGTGACTAGCAGGAGGGGGACCGGGGAGCTGTTTTTT
- | TRBJ2-1 | TRBD2 | TRBV7-3 | CASTFRGGSSYNEQFF | TGTGCCAGCACCTTCCGCGGGGGATCCTCCTACAATGAGCAGTTCTTC
few | TRBJ2-7 | - | TRBV28 | CASRGQGQGSGEQYF | TGTGCCAGCCGCGGGCAGGGGCAGGGATCCGGCGAGCAGTACTTC
- | TRBJ2-3 | TRBD2 | TRBV4-2 | CASSQAGGPFTDTQYF | TGTGCCAGCAGCCAAGCGGGGGGGCCCTTTACAGATACGCAGTATTTT
- | TRBJ1-1 | TRBD1 | TRBV6-5 | CASSYYYRGRDTEAFF | TGTGCCAGCAGTTACTACTACAGGGGGCGCGACACTGAAGCTTTCTTT
- | TRBJ2-1 | TRBD1 | TRBV18 | CASSPGDRGSYNEQFF | TGTGCCAGCTCGCCGGGCGACAGGGGTTCCTACAATGAGCAGTTCTTC
- | TRBJ1-1 | - | TRBV18 | CASSQDSEAFF | TGTGCCAGCTCACAGGACAGTGAAGCTTTCTTT